This passage covers 14 T cell receptor beta chains from one sample sequenced in a study of T cell responses to AZD1222 COVID-19 vaccine. Only in-frame clones appear in the TCRdb table, and some are missing; sequencing was by immunoSEQ multiplex PCR. The table lists around 83,000 clones, 75% to 95% of them singletons. The sequences come from peripheral blood, collected 28 days after the second AZD1222 dose. The receptors derive from an adult who received the AZD1222 COVID-19 vaccine.

The rearrangement uses TRBV2 and TRBJ2-3; D might be TRBD1 (5 bases). CDR3 length equals 14 residues. Between the trimmed V and J ends, which lost 1 base and 0 bases, there was a span of 5 bases. Germline V gene sequence: CDR1 SNHLY, CDR2 FYNNEI. This CDR3 is CASSEDRSTDTQYF. The DNA for the CDR3 is TGTGCCAGCAGTGAAGACAGGAGCACAGATACGCAGTATTTT.

CDR3 residues: CASSRQFNTEAFF. The CDR3 DNA is TGTGCCAGCAGCAGACAGTTCAACACTGAAGCTTTCTTT. The chain recombines TRBV28 with TRBJ1-1; tentative D call: TRBD1 (5 bases). The CDR3 loop spans 13 amino acids. CDR1 is MDHEN and CDR2 is SYDVKM in the germline V gene. The germline V and J ends were trimmed by 6 bases and 2 bases, with 10 bases remaining between them.

V is TRBV14 and J is TRBJ1-2; maybe TRBD1 (5 bases). V shed 4 bases and J shed 2 bases, with 20 bases lying between them. The CDR3 runs 17 residues. The germline V gene has CDR1 SGHDN and CDR2 FVKESK. CDR3 bases: TGTGCCAGCAGCCCGGGGGGGAGACGAAGAGGGAACTATGGCTACACCTTC. It is translated as CASSPGGRRRGNYGYTF.

The gene calls are TRBV5-6 and TRBJ1-5; the D is unclear. The CDR3 is made up of 15 amino acids. Looked up from germline, CDR1 is SGHDT and CDR2 is YYEEEE. Trimming pared 2 bases from V and 9 bases from J, leaving 18 bases between. This CDR3 is CASSLFWDHQRPQHF. The DNA of the CDR3 is TGTGCCAGCAGCTTATTTTGGGATCATCAACGGCCCCAGCATTTT.

The chain couples TRBV24-1 to TRBJ1-1, with TRBD1 matching over 8 bases. Germline loops: CDR1 KGHDR, CDR2 SFDVKD. The V and J ends lost 2 bases and 8 bases, in that order; junction bases with no gene match: 12. The CDR3 consists of 16 residues. CDR3 sequence reads: CATSDSGGSGQGEAFF. The DNA of the CDR3 is TGTGCCACCAGTGATTCGGGGGGCAGTGGACAGGGCGAAGCTTTCTTT.

CDR3 amino acids: CASSLQGNEQFF. CDR3 bases: TGTGCCAGCAGCCTACAGGGGAATGAGCAGTTCTTC. The chain couples TRBV7-3 to TRBJ2-1; 7 nucleotides align to TRBD1. V trimming: 5 bases; J trimming: 7 bases; junction bases outside the gene matches: 2. The CDR3 has 12 residues. Germline V gives CDR1 SGHTA, CDR2 FQGTGA. The whole variable domain, remainder taken from reference TRBV7-3 and TRBJ2-1, is GAGVSQTPSNKVTEKGKYVELRCDPISGHTALYWYRQSLGQGPEFLIYFQGTGAADDSGLPNDRFFAVRPEGSVSTLKIQRTERGDSAVYLCASSLQGNEQFFGPGTRLTVL.

The chain carries TRBV25-1 and TRBJ1-2, with D uncertain. The CDR3 is 15 residues long. Trimming pared 2 bases from V and 2 bases from J, leaving 12 bases between. Germline V gene sequence: CDR1 MGHDK, CDR2 SYGVNS. This CDR3 reads CASSEILKGNYGYTF. The CDR3 region has the DNA TGTGCCAGCAGTGAAATTCTCAAAGGCAACTATGGCTACACCTTC.

The chain is built from TRBV6-5 and TRBJ1-1, with 7 nucleotides matching TRBD1. Germline CDR1 is MNHEY and CDR2 is SVGAGI. Losses at the gene ends were 3 bases for V and 10 bases for J; bases not matched to a gene: 5. The CDR3 covers 12 residues. The CDR3 sequence: CASSYGAGGAFF. Here the CDR3 DNA reads TGTGCCAGCAGTTATGGGGCAGGGGGAGCTTTCTTT.

The chain combines TRBV15 with TRBJ2-2, with a weak D call TRBD1 (6 bases). This CDR3 spans 13 amino acids. Trimming cost V 3 bases and J 7 bases, with 9 bases left between them. Germline CDR1 is LNHNV and CDR2 is YYDKDF (reference sequence). CDR3 region: CATSRKGVGELFF. CDR3 sequence (DNA): TGTGCCACCAGCAGGAAGGGGGTCGGGGAGCTGTTTTTT.

J is TRBJ2-6 and V is TRBV7-2; weak D call: TRBD1 (6 bases). Germline lookup yields CDR1 SGHTA and CDR2 FQGNSA. Between the trimmed V and J ends, which lost 2 bases and 2 bases, there was a span of 10 bases. The CDR3 has 16 residues. The DNA of the CDR3 is TGTGCCAGCAGCTTATTAGCAGGGGCTGGGGCCAACGTCCTGACTTTC. It yields the protein CASSLLAGAGANVLTF.

The CDR3 sequence is CASSESGITEAFF. As DNA, the CDR3 is TGTGCCAGCAGTGAATCGGGGATTACTGAAGCTTTCTTT. This chain uses TRBV2 with TRBJ1-1; D unclear. The CDR3 runs to 13 residues. Germline V CDR1 and CDR2: SNHLY, FYNNEI. V lost 2 bases and J lost 5, with 9 bases in between.

This clone was seen just once. V usage is TRBV30 and J usage is TRBJ1-5; 8 bases map to TRBD1. The CDR3 length is 13 residues. With V trimmed by 3 bases and J by 6 bases, 4 bases remained unmatched. The V gene's germline CDR1 is GTSNPN and CDR2 SVGIG (reference sequence). CDR3 coding DNA: TGTGCCTGGAGCAGGGGGCGCGGTCAGCCCCAGCATTTT. This sequence encodes CAWSRGRGQPQHF.

The chain is built from TRBV28 and TRBJ2-1, with TRBD2 matching 11 bases. There are 17 residues in the CDR3. Germline V gene lookup returns CDR1 MDHEN and CDR2 SYDVKM. V lost 6 bases, J lost 3 bases, and 10 bases stayed unmatched. CDR3 coding DNA: TGTGCCAGCAGGCAAGGGGCGGGACTAGCGGACTACAATGAGCAGTTCTTC. As protein: CASRQGAGLADYNEQFF. Drawing the rest from reference TRBV28 and TRBJ2-1, the complete variable domain is DVKVTQSSRYLVKRTGEKVFLECVQDMDHENMFWYRQDPGLGLRLIYFSYDVKMKEKGDIPEGYSVSREKKERFSLILESASTNQTSMYLCASRQGAGLADYNEQFFGPGTRLTVL.

CDR3: CAMRPGQGGNTEAFF. CDR3 DNA: TGTGCCATGAGGCCGGGACAGGGAGGCAACACTGAAGCTTTCTTT. The V and J genes are TRBV10-3 and TRBJ1-1; TRBD1 agrees at 9 bases. With V trimmed by 9 bases and J by 2 bases, 10 bases remained unmatched. This CDR3 has 15 residues. In germline, CDR1 is ENHRY, CDR2 SYGVKD.